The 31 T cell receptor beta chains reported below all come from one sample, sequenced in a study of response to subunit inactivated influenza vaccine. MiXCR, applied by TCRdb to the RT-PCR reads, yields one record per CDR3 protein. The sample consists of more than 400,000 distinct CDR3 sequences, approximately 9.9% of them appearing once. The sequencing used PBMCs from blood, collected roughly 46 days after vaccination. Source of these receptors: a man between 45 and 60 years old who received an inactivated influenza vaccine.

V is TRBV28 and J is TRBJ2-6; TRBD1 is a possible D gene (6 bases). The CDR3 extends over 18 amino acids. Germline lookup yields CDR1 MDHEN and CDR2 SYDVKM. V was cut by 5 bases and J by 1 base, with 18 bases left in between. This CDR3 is CASSPTVRGRSGANVLTF. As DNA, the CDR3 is TGTGCCAGCAGTCCCACGGTCAGGGGTAGGTCTGGGGCCAACGTCCTGACTTTC. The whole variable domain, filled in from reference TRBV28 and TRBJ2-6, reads DVKVTQSSRYLVKRTGEKVFLECVQDMDHENMFWYRQDPGLGLRLIYFSYDVKMKEKGDIPEGYSVSREKKERFSLILESASTNQTSMYLCASSPTVRGRSGANVLTFGAGSRLTVL.

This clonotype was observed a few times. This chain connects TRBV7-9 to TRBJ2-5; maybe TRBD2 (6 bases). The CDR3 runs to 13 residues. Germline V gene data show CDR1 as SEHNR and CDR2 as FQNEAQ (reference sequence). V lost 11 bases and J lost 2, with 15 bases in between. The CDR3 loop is CAYSEDYQETQYF. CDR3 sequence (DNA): TGTGCCTACTCCGAGGACTATCAAGAGACCCAGTACTTC. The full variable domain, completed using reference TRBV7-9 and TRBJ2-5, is DTGVSQNPRHKITKRGQNVTFRCDPISEHNRLYWYRQTLGQGPEFLTYFQNEAQLEKSRLLSDRFSAERPKGSFSTLEIQRTEQGDSAMYLCAYSEDYQETQYFGPGTRLLVL.

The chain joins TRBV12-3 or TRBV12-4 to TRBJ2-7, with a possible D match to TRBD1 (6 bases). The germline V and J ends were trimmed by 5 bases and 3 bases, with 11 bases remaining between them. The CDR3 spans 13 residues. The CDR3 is CASSPGHYYEQYF. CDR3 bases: TGTGCCAGCAGTCCGGGACACTACTACGAGCAGTACTTC.

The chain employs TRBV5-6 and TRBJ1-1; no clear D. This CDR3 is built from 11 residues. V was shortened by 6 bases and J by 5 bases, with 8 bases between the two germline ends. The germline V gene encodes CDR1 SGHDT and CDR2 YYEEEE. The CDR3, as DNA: TGTGCCAGCATCTTCGGTACTGAAGCTTTCTTT. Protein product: CASIFGTEAFF.

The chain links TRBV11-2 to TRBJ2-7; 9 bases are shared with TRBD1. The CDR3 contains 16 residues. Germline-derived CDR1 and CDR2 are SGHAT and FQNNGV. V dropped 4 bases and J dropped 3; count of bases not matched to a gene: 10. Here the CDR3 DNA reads TGTGCCAGCAGCTCCTACAGGGGGCAAACATACTACGAGCAGTACTTC. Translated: CASSSYRGQTYYEQYF.

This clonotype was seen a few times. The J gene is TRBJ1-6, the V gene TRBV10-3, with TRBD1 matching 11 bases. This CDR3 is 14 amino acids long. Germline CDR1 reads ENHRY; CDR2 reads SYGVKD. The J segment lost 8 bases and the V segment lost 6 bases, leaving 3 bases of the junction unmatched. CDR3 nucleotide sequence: TGTGCCATCAGGCGGGACAGGGGGGATTCACCCCTCCACTTT. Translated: CAIRRDRGDSPLHF.

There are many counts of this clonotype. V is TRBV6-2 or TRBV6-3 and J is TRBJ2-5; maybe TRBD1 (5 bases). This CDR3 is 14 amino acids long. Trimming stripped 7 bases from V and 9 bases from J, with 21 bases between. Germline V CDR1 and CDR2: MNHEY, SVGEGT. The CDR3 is CASTLDNFNGAQYF. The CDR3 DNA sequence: TGTGCCAGCACCTTGGACAACTTCAATGGGGCCCAGTACTTC.

The CDR3 DNA sequence: TGCGCCAGCGGCCAGGGACTAGACTCCTACAATGAGCAGTTCTTC. Residues: CASGQGLDSYNEQFF. The chain has TRBV5-1 and TRBJ2-1; 8 bases are shared with TRBD2. The CDR3 is 15 residues long. With V trimmed by 7 bases and J by 0 bases, 6 bases remained unmatched. The germline V gene has CDR1 SGHRS and CDR2 YFSETQ.

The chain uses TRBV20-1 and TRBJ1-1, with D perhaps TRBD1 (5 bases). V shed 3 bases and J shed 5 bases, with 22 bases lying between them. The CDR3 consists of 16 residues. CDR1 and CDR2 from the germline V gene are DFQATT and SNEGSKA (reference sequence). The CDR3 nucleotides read TGCAGTGCTAGCCGTCCCGGGACCCGTCTGGCGACTGAAGCTTTCTTT. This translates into CSASRPGTRLATEAFF.

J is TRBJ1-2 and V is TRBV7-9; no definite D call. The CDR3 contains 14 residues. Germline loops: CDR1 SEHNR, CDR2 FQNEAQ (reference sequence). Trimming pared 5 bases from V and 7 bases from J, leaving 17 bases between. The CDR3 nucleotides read TGTGCCAGCAGCCGAGACGGCAAGTCTGGTGGCTACACCTTC. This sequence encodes CASSRDGKSGGYTF.

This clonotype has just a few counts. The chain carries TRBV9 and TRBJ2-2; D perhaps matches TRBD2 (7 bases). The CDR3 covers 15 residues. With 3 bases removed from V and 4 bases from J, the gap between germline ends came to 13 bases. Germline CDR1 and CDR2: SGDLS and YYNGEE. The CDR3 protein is CASSEGGQVTGELFF. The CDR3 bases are TGTGCCAGCAGCGAGGGGGGGCAGGTCACCGGGGAGCTGTTTTTT.

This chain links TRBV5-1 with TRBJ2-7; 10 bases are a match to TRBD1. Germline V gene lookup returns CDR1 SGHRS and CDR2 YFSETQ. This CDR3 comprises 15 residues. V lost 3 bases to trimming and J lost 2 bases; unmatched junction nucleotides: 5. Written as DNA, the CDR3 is TGCGCCAGCAGCTCGGGACAGGGGTCTCCCTACGAGCAGTACTTC. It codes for CASSSGQGSPYEQYF.

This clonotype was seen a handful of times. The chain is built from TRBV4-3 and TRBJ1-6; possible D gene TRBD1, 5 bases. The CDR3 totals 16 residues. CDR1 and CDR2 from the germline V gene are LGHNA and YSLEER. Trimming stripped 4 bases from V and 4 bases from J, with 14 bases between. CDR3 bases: TGCGCCAGCAGCCCCAAGAGGCAGGGTTATAATTCACCCCTCCACTTT. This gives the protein CASSPKRQGYNSPLHF.

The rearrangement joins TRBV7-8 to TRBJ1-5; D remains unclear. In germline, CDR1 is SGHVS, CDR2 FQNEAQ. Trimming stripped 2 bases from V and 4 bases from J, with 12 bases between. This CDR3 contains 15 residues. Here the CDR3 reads CASSLSIQVNQPQHF. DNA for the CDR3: TGTGCCAGCAGCTTATCCATTCAGGTGAATCAGCCCCAGCATTTT.

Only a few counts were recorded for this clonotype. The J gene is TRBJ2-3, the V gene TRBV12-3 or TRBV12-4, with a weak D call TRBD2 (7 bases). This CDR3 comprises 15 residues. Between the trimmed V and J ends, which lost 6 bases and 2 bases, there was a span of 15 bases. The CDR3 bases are TGTGCCAGCAGAACCCCGGGGGGCCTCACAGATACGCAGTATTTT. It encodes CASRTPGGLTDTQYF.

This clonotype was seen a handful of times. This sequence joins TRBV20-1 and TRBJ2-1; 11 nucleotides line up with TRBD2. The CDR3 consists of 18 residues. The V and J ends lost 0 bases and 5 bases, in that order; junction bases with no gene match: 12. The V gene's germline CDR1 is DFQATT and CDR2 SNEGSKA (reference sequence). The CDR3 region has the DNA TGCAGTGCTAGAGATCTCACTAGCGGGAGTTTCTACCACAATGAGCAGTTCTTC. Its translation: CSARDLTSGSFYHNEQFF.

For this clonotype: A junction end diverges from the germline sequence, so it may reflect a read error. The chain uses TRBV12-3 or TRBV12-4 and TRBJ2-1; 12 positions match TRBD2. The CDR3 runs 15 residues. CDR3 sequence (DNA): TGTGCCAGCAGTGTACTAGCGGGGGGCTACAGTGAGCAGTTCTTC. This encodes CASSVLAGGYSEQFF.

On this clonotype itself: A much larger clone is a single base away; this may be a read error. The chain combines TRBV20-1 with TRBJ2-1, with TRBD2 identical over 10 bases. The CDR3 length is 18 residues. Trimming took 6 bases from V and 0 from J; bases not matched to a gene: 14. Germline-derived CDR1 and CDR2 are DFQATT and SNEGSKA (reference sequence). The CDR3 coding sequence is TGCAGTGCGGTTGGAATAGCGGGAGGATTGTTCTCCTACAATGAGCAGTTCTTC. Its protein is CSAVGIAGGLFSYNEQFF.

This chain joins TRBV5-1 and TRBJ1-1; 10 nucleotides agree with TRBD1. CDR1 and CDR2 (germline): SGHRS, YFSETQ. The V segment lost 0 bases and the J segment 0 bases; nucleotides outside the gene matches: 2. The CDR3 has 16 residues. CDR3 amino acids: CASSLGTGGMNTEAFF. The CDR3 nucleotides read TGCGCCAGCAGCTTGGGGACAGGGGGGATGAACACTGAAGCTTTCTTT.

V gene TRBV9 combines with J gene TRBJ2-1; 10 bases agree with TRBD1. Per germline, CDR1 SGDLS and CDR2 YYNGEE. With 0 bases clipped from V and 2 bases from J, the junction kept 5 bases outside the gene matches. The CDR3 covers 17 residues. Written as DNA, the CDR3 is TGTGCCAGCAGCGTAGACCCGACAGGGGGCACCTACAATGAGCAGTTCTTC. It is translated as CASSVDPTGGTYNEQFF.

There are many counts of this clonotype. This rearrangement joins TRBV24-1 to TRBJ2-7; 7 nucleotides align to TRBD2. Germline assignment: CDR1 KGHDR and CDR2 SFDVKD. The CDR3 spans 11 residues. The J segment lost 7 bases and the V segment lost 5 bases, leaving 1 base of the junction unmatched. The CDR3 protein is CATSGGGEQYF. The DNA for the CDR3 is TGTGCCACCAGTGGGGGGGGAGAGCAGTACTTC.

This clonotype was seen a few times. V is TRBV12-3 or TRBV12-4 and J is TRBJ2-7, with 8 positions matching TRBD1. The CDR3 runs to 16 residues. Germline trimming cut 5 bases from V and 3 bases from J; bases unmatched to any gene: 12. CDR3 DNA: TGTGCCAGCAGTCCGACGACAGGGGCCCTCGACTACGAGCAGTACTTC. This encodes CASSPTTGALDYEQYF.

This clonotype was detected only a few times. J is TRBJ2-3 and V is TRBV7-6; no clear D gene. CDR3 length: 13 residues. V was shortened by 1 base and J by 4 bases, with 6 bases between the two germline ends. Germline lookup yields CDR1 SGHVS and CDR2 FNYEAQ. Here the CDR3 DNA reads TGTGCCAGCAGCTTAGGGCAGCCAGATACGCAGTATTTT. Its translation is CASSLGQPDTQYF.

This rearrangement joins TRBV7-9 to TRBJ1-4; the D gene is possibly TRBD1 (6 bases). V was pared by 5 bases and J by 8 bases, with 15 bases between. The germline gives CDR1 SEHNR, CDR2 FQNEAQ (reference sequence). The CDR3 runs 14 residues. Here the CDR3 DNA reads TGTGCCAGCAGCCCTCAGGGAGGGGGAGAAAAACTGTTTTTT. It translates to CASSPQGGGEKLFF.

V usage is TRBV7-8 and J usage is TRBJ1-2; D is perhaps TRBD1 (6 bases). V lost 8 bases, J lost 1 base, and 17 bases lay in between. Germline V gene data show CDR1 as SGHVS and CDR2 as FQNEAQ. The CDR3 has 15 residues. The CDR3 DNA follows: TGTGCCAGCTACCCCCCACAGGGCGGTAACTATGGCTACACCTTC. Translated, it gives CASYPPQGGNYGYTF.

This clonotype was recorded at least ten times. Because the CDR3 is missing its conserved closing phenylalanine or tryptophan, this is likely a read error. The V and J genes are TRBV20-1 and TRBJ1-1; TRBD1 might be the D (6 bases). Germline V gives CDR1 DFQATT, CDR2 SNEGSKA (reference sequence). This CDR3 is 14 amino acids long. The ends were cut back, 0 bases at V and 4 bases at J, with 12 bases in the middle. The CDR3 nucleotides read TGCAGTGCTAGAGATATAGGAGGGGGCACTGAAGCTTTCCTT. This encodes CSARDIGGGTEAFL.

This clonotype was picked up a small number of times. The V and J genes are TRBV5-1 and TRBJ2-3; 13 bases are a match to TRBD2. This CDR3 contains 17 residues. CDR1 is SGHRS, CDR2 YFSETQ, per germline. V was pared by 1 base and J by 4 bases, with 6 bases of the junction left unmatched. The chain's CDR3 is CASSLTSGREIPDTQYF. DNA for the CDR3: TGCGCCAGCAGCTTGACTAGCGGGAGGGAAATCCCAGATACGCAGTATTTT.

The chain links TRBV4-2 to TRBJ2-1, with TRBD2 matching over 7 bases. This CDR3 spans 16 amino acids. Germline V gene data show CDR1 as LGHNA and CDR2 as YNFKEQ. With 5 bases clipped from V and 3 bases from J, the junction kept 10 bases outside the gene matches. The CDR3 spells CASSGRGTEGYNEQFF. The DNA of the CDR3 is TGTGCCAGCAGCGGGCGGGGGACCGAGGGCTACAATGAGCAGTTCTTC.

The CDR3 loop reads CASSKDKSYEQYF. In DNA, the CDR3 is TGTGCCAGCAGCAAGGACAAGTCCTACGAGCAGTACTTC. The gene calls are TRBV7-2 and TRBJ2-7; the D gene is possibly TRBD1 (5 bases). CDR3 length equals 13 residues. Germline assignment: CDR1 SGHTA and CDR2 FQGNSA. Trimming cost V 5 bases and J 1 base, with 9 bases left between them.

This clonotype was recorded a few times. CDR3 residues: CASSFGGTSGSSYEQYF. The CDR3 DNA reads TGTGCCAGCAGTTTTGGGGGGACTAGCGGGAGCTCCTACGAGCAGTACTTC. The rearrangement links TRBV12-3 or TRBV12-4 to TRBJ2-7, with 14 bases matching TRBD2. After removal of 3 bases from V and 0 bases from J, the junction contained 4 bases not matched to a gene. The CDR3 contains 17 residues.

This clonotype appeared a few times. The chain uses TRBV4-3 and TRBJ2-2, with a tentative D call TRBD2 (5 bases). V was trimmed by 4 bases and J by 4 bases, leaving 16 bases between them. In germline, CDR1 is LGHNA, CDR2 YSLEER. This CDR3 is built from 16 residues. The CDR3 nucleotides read TGCGCCAGCAGCCGAACTAGTACGACGATCACCGGGGAGCTGTTTTTT. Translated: CASSRTSTTITGELFF.